The next 15 T cell receptor beta chains were all read from a single sample in a study of T cell repertoires in cytomegalovirus infection. These receptors are not linked to any known antigen. TCRdb re-called the reads through MiXCR, storing one row per CDR3 protein. Here the sample spans under 95,000 distinct CDR3 sequences, about half being singletons. Sequenced material: CD8+ T cells from cultured PBMCs, taken from culture after CMV antigen stimulation. All receptors come from a human donor in good health (CMV status not recorded). Some clones in this sample may be carry-over from other donors' samples.

The V call is TRBV27, the J call TRBJ1-5; TRBD1 matches 7 bases. The V and J ends lost 6 bases and 4 bases, in that order; junction bases with no gene match: 6. Germline lookup yields CDR1 MNHEY and CDR2 SMNVEV (reference sequence). CDR3 size: 14 residues. The CDR3 spells CASSRQGWNQPQHF. As DNA, the CDR3 is TGTGCCAGCAGCAGACAGGGTTGGAATCAGCCCCAGCATTTT.

This clonotype turned up a few times. CDR3 sequence reads: CASSQGAGLLHEQFF. CDR3 bases: TGTGCCAGCAGCCAAGGGGCAGGGCTTCTGCATGAGCAGTTCTTC. V is TRBV7-6 and J is TRBJ2-1; D is perhaps TRBD1 (5 bases). This CDR3 contains 15 residues. Germline CDR1 reads SGHVS; CDR2 reads FNYEAQ. V lost 5 bases, J lost 8 bases, and 19 bases lay in between.

The genes are TRBV12-5 and TRBJ1-2, with D possibly being TRBD1 (6 bases). The CDR3 runs to 14 residues. The germline CDR1 and CDR2 sequences are LGHNT and FRNRAP. V lost 2 bases to trimming and J lost 5 bases, with 12 bases between them. CDR3 sequence (DNA): TGTGCTAGTGGTTTGACAGGGTCGGCTTATGGCTACACCTTC. Translated: CASGLTGSAYGYTF.

This chain uses TRBV20-1 with TRBJ2-1; D gene uncertain. From germline, CDR1 is DFQATT and CDR2 SNEGSKA (reference sequence). The CDR3 consists of 10 residues. V was clipped by 5 bases and J by 4 bases, with 3 bases between them. In nucleotides, the CDR3 is TGCAGTGCTCGTTACAATGAGCAGTTCTTC. Its protein product is CSARYNEQFF.

This clonotype came up a few times. The chain employs TRBV7-6 and TRBJ2-3; weak D call: TRBD1 (5 bases). This CDR3 contains 15 residues. V was pared by 5 bases and J by 3 bases, with 15 bases between. The germline gives CDR1 SGHVS, CDR2 FNYEAQ. The CDR3 here is CASSPQDPLTDTQYF. The CDR3 nucleotides read TGTGCCAGCAGCCCACAGGATCCGTTGACAGATACGCAGTATTTT.

This rearrangement joins TRBV7-2 to TRBJ2-7; TRBD2 matches 10 bases. V lost 2 bases to trimming and J lost 3 bases; unmatched junction nucleotides: 4. Germline V gene data show CDR1 as SGHTA and CDR2 as FQGNSA. There are 15 residues in the CDR3. The CDR3 here is CASSLTSGVYYEQYF. For the CDR3, the DNA is TGTGCCAGCAGCTTAACTAGCGGGGTTTACTACGAGCAGTACTTC.

On this clonotype: One end of the junction does not line up with germline, which may come from a read error. This chain connects TRBV28 to TRBJ2-3, with 8 bases matching TRBD2. The CDR3 totals 15 residues. CDR1 and CDR2 (germline): MDHEN, SYDVKM. The CDR3 is CASSLVSGSKDTQYF. CDR3 coding DNA: TGTGCCAGCAGTTTGGTAAGCGGGAGCAAAGATACGCAGTATTTT.

The chain combines TRBV27 with TRBJ1-2, with D possibly matching TRBD1 (6 bases). The CDR3 runs to 14 residues. Per germline, CDR1 MNHEY and CDR2 SMNVEV (reference sequence). Trimming removed 10 bases at V and 2 bases at J, with 17 bases between. CDR3 sequence (DNA): TGTGCCACCTCAAGGGGGAAAGTGAACTATGGCTACACCTTC. Protein product: CATSRGKVNYGYTF.

The rearrangement joins TRBV11-2 to TRBJ2-1, with D perhaps assigned TRBD1 or TRBD2 (6 bases each). Germline V gene data show CDR1 as SGHAT and CDR2 as FQNNGV. The CDR3 length is 17 residues. Trimming shortened V by 0 bases and J by 4 bases, and 16 bases separated the two germline ends. CDR3 in DNA: TGTGCCAGCAGCTTAGACGGGGGCCCTCGGGGGTACAATGAGCAGTTCTTC. Encoded protein: CASSLDGGPRGYNEQFF.

This chain connects TRBV5-1 to TRBJ2-5; D unclear. The germline CDR1 and CDR2 sequences are SGHRS and YFSETQ. V was trimmed by 5 bases and J by 2 bases, leaving 19 bases between them. This CDR3 has 16 amino acids. The CDR3 bases are TGCGCCAGCAGGGACGGCCTCGACCAGCTACAAGAGACCCAGTACTTC. Protein: CASRDGLDQLQETQYF.

The chain combines TRBV19 with TRBJ2-5, with D hard to call. CDR1 and CDR2 (germline): LNHDA, SQIVND (reference sequence). V was pared by 3 bases and J by 2 bases, with 7 bases between. The CDR3 totals 13 residues. In DNA, the CDR3 is TGTGCCAGTAGTATGCCCAGGCAAGAGACCCAGTACTTC. This codes for CASSMPRQETQYF.

This clonotype was observed a single time. At one end, the junction sequence differs from germline, possibly due to a read error. The chain employs TRBV5-3 and TRBJ2-7; D could derive from TRBD1 or TRBD2 (6 bases each). TRBV5-3 is an ORF; its function is uncertain. This CDR3 comprises 15 residues. CDR3 DNA sequence: TGTGCCAGCAGCTGGGGGGCCCAGGGGACCTACGAGCAGTACTTC. Its translation: CASSWGAQGTYEQYF.

V is TRBV6-1 and J is TRBJ1-1; D is unresolved. V lost 3 bases to trimming and J lost 4 bases, with 15 bases between them. CDR3 length: 15 residues. Germline-derived CDR1 and CDR2 are MNHNS and SASEGT. CDR3 amino acids: CASSETRLAGTEAFF. CDR3 DNA: TGTGCCAGCAGTGAGACAAGGTTAGCCGGCACTGAAGCTTTCTTT.

This clonotype was seen ten or more times. This chain connects TRBV10-1 to TRBJ2-2, with a possible D match to TRBD2 (6 bases). V was trimmed by 3 bases and J by 4 bases, leaving 9 bases between them. The CDR3 spans 14 residues. Germline values: CDR1 WNHNN, CDR2 SYGVQD (reference sequence). The CDR3 bases are TGCGCCAGCAGTGAACTAGCAGGCACCGGGGAGCTGTTTTTT. This sequence encodes CASSELAGTGELFF.

The J gene is TRBJ2-1, the V gene TRBV20-1, with D uncertain. The CDR3 is made up of 14 amino acids. The germline V and J ends were trimmed by 1 base and 5 bases, with 12 bases remaining between them. Germline values: CDR1 DFQATT, CDR2 SNEGSKA (reference sequence). In DNA, the CDR3 is TGCAGTGCTAGAGTGGAAAAACCGAACAATGAGCAGTTCTTC. This codes for CSARVEKPNNEQFF.